These 18 T cell receptor beta chains originate from one sample sequenced in a study of blood T cell repertoires in COVID-19. Libraries were prepared by immunoSEQ multiplex PCR; TCRdb keeps only in-frame clonotypes and omits some of them. Of about 200,000 clones listed, around four fifths are singletons. The sequenced sample was PBMCs or T cells enriched from blood (not recorded which). These receptors originate from a woman in her 50s who had been exposed to COVID-19.

V gene TRBV28 combines with J gene TRBJ1-1; D is possibly TRBD1 (5 bases). The CDR3 consists of 15 residues. Trimming stripped 4 bases from V and 3 bases from J, with 15 bases between. Per the germline V gene, CDR1 is MDHEN and CDR2 is SYDVKM. The CDR3 loop reads CASSSPAGGDTEAFF. DNA for the CDR3: TGTGCCAGCAGTTCGCCTGCCGGGGGAGACACTGAAGCTTTCTTT.

This clone was found once. V is TRBV10-1 and J is TRBJ2-3; a weak D match, TRBD2 (6 bases). CDR3 length: 13 residues. V dropped 5 bases and J dropped 2 bases, with 8 bases sitting between them. CDR1 WNHNN and CDR2 SYGVQD come from the germline V gene (reference sequence). CDR3 in amino acids: CASSRDFTDTQYF. The CDR3 bases are TGCGCCAGCAGTCGGGACTTCACAGATACGCAGTATTTT.

The chain links TRBV2 to TRBJ2-5; D is unclear. The CDR3 consists of 14 residues. The V and J ends lost 4 bases and 3 bases respectively, with 12 bases between them. The germline V gene encodes CDR1 SNHLY and CDR2 FYNNEI. CDR3 region: CASSGRLPKETQYF. The CDR3 nucleotides read TGTGCCAGCAGTGGACGACTTCCTAAAGAGACCCAGTACTTC.

In this sample, this clone turned up a few times. V and J are TRBV10-3 and TRBJ1-1; D not resolved. Germline V CDR1 and CDR2: ENHRY, SYGVKD. Trimming pared 0 bases from V and 5 bases from J, leaving 7 bases between. The CDR3 contains 13 residues. CDR3 sequence reads: CAISESAGTEAFF. The CDR3 DNA sequence: TGTGCCATCAGTGAGTCGGCGGGGACTGAAGCTTTCTTT.

This clone was picked up many times. The V call is TRBV14, the J call TRBJ1-4, with D hard to call. The V gene lost 0 bases and the J gene lost 8 bases, with 16 bases spanning the gap. Germline V gene data show CDR1 as SGHDN and CDR2 as FVKESK. The CDR3 runs to 16 residues. In DNA, the CDR3 is TGTGCCAGCAGCCAAGAATTAGGAGGGTTGGGAGAAAAACTGTTTTTT. Its protein product is CASSQELGGLGEKLFF.

This chain connects TRBV27 to TRBJ2-2, with 12 bases that match TRBD2. Trimming removed 2 bases from V and 6 bases from J; junction bases left unmatched: 10. This CDR3 has 18 residues. CDR1 MNHEY and CDR2 SMNVEV come from the germline V gene (reference sequence). DNA of the CDR3: TGTGCCAGCAGTTTAAAGCCCCCTAGCGGGGGGGCCGCCGGGGAGCTGTTTTTT. This codes for CASSLKPPSGGAAGELFF.

CDR3 protein: CASSLFGTSANYGYTF. The CDR3 region has the DNA TGTGCCAGCAGCTTATTCGGGACATCGGCTAACTATGGCTACACCTTC. This chain joins TRBV7-2 and TRBJ1-2; TRBD1 might be the D (6 bases). Germline-derived CDR1 and CDR2 are SGHTA and FQGNSA. The V end was cut by 2 bases, the J end by 0 bases, with 13 bases between. This CDR3 has 16 residues.

The gene calls are TRBV5-1 and TRBJ2-1, with TRBD2 matching 10 bases. V gave up 3 bases and J gave up 7 bases; unmatched junction bases: 13. Germline V gene sequence: CDR1 SGHRS, CDR2 YFSETQ. CDR3 length: 17 residues. CDR3 nucleotide sequence: TGCGCCAGCAGCTCCAGCCTTAGCGGGGGGATTGTAAATGAGCAGTTCTTC. Protein: CASSSSLSGGIVNEQFF.

This chain uses TRBV6-2 or TRBV6-3 with TRBJ1-2; the D is unclear. Per germline, CDR1 MNHEY and CDR2 SVGEGT. V lost 5 bases to trimming and J lost 2 bases, with 12 bases between them. This CDR3 spans 14 amino acids. CDR3 in amino acids: CASSRLGRNYGYTF. The CDR3 DNA sequence: TGTGCCAGCAGTAGACTAGGGAGAAACTATGGCTACACCTTC.

The CDR3 spells CASSLVQGYSGNTIYF. Written as DNA, the CDR3 is TGTGCCAGCAGCTTAGTCCAGGGTTACTCTGGAAACACCATATATTTT. The V call is TRBV7-2, the J call TRBJ1-3, with D possibly being TRBD1 (5 bases). The V and J ends lost 1 base and 0 bases respectively, with 10 bases between them. The CDR3 extends over 16 amino acids. In germline, CDR1 is SGHTA, CDR2 FQGNSA.

This chain links TRBV3-1 (or the pseudogene TRBV3-2) with TRBJ1-1; possibly TRBD1 for D (6 bases). This CDR3 contains 16 residues. Deletions cut 2 bases from V and 0 bases from J, with 13 bases between. Germline CDR1 LGHDT, CDR2 YNNKEL (reference sequence). Written as DNA, the CDR3 is TGTGCCAGCAGCCAACCAGGGGCAGGTATGAACACTGAAGCTTTCTTT. Translation gives CASSQPGAGMNTEAFF.

CDR3 DNA sequence: TGTGCCAGCAGCCAAGTTCGGACAGGGGTGTACGAGCAGTACTTC. Protein: CASSQVRTGVYEQYF. The gene calls are TRBV14 and TRBJ2-7; 9 nucleotides agree with TRBD1. The CDR3 runs to 15 residues. V gave up 1 base and J gave up 4 bases; unmatched junction bases: 5. Germline CDR1 reads SGHDN; CDR2 reads FVKESK. The full variable domain, completed using reference TRBV14 and TRBJ2-7, is EAGVTQFPSHSVIEKGQTVTLRCDPISGHDNLYWYRRVMGKEIKFLLHFVKESKQDESGMPNNRFLAERTGGTYSTLKVQPAELEDSGVYFCASSQVRTGVYEQYFGPGTRLTVT.

The chain joins TRBV6-1 to TRBJ1-6; no definite D call. V gave up 0 bases and J gave up 10 bases, with 10 bases separating them. Per germline, CDR1 MNHNS and CDR2 SASEGT. The CDR3 spans 14 residues. For the CDR3, the DNA is TGTGCCAGCAGTGAAGCCGGGGAAGACTCACCCCTCCACTTT. Amino acids: CASSEAGEDSPLHF.

About this clone itself: Additional DNA sequences in this sample encode the identical CDR3. V gene TRBV19 combines with J gene TRBJ1-5; D is ambiguous. Trimming removed 1 base from V and 6 bases from J, with 4 bases in between. This CDR3 is 12 amino acids long. The germline V gene has CDR1 LNHDA and CDR2 SQIVND (reference sequence). The CDR3 DNA reads TGTGCCAGTAGTATAGGCGGTCAGCCCCAGCATTTT. This translates into CASSIGGQPQHF.

The chain combines TRBV5-1 with TRBJ2-1, with TRBD2 matching 8 bases. CDR1 is SGHRS, CDR2 YFSETQ, per germline. The CDR3 is made up of 16 amino acids. J was trimmed by 7 bases and V by 3 bases; bases with no gene match: 12. The CDR3 sequence: CASSSIGTSSINEQFF. CDR3 nucleotide sequence: TGCGCCAGCAGCTCGATTGGGACTAGTTCTATAAATGAGCAGTTCTTC.

This clone was seen many times. The chain couples TRBV5-6 to TRBJ2-7, with 7 bases fitting TRBD1. CDR3 length: 13 residues. Germline CDR1 and CDR2: SGHDT and YYEEEE. V was clipped by 7 bases and J by 7 bases; unmatched bases: 11. The CDR3 nucleotides are TGTGCCAGCGATCGACAGGGAGTAGGTGAGCAGTACTTC. Its translation is CASDRQGVGEQYF.

This chain joins TRBV28 and TRBJ1-4; maybe TRBD1 (5 bases). With 2 bases removed from V and 6 bases from J, the gap between germline ends came to 10 bases. Germline V gene lookup returns CDR1 MDHEN and CDR2 SYDVKM. CDR3 length: 14 residues. The CDR3 sequence: CASSLQDRYEKLFF. The CDR3 DNA sequence: TGTGCCAGCAGTTTACAAGACAGATATGAAAAACTGTTTTTT.

The rearrangement uses TRBV14 and TRBJ1-4; TRBD1 aligns across 7 bases. V trimming: 2 bases; J trimming: 0 bases; junction bases outside the gene matches: 6. Per the germline V gene, CDR1 is SGHDN and CDR2 is FVKESK. The CDR3 loop spans 17 amino acids. The CDR3 sequence is CASSQRTGFATNEKLFF. Written as DNA, the CDR3 is TGTGCCAGCAGCCAAAGGACAGGCTTTGCAACTAATGAAAAACTGTTTTTT.